This T cell receptor (beta chain) was captured by sequencing in a study of cytomegalovirus exposure and HLA in healthy donors. Overall study: From donors who were HLA-typed, an early data release held 70 million to 90 million unique TCRs. Points from the study as a whole: Analysis performed later found over 15,000 TCR beta sequences associated with HLA alleles at 0.05 false discovery rate. There were three CMV-associated chains whose specificity for CMV antigens was confirmed in vitro. In a later analysis, TCR beta V- and J-gene trimming showed a link to a missense DCLRE1C variant.

V was trimmed by 4 bases and J by 2 bases, leaving 9 bases between them. The CDR3 is 14 amino acids. Germline CDR1 reads SGHTA; CDR2 reads FQGTGA. Comments on this clone: The antigen remains undetermined.

13 Jbeta primers and 60 Vbeta primers were used for the PCR. Method: immunoSEQ multiplex PCR; TCRdb's copy keeps in-frame clones and lacks some. The sample gives about 130,000 clones, around 80% of which show up once; about 6.8% is in the top ten. The rearrangement joins TRBV7-3 to TRBJ1-3, with D perhaps matching TRBD1 (6 bases). The sample comprised PBMCs. This sequence was found in a man in his forties or fifties in good health and CMV-seropositive. The DNA of the CDR3 is TGTGCCAGCAGCTCCGGGACAACTGGAAACACCATATATTTT. Residues: CASSSGTTGNTIYF. Based on the CDR3 plus reference TRBV7-3 and TRBJ1-3, the full variable domain is GAGVSQTPSNKVTEKGKYVELRCDPISGHTALYWYRQSLGQGPEFLIYFQGTGAADDSGLPNDRFFAVRPEGSVSTLKIQRTERGDSAVYLCASSSGTTGNTIYFGEGSWLTVV.